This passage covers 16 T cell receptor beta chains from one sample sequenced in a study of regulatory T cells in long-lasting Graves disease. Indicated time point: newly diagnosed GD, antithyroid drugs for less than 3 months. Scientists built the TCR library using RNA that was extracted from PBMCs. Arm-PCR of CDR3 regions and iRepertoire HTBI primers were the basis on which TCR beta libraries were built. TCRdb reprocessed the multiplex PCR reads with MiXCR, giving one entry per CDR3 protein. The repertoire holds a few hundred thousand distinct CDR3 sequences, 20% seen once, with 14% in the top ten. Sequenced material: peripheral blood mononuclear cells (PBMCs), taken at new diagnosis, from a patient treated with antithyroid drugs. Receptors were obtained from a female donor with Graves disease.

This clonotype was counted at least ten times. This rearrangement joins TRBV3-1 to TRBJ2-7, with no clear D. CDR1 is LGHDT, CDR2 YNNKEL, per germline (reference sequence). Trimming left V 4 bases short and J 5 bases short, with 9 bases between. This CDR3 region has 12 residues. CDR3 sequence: CASSPAVDEQYF. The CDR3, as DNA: TGTGCCAGCAGCCCCGCGGTCGACGAGCAGTACTTC.

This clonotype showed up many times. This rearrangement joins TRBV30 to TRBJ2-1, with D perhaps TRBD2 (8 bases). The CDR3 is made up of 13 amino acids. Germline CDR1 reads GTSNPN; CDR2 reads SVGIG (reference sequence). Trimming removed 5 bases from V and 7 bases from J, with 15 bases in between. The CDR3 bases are TGTGCCTGGTTGGGACAGCGGGAGAATGAGCAGTTCTTC. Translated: CAWLGQRENEQFF.

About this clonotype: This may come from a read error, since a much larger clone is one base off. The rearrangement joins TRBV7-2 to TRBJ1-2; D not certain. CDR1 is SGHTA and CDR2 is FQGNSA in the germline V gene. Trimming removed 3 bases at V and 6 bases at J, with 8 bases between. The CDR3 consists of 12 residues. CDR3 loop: CASSFYDHGYTF. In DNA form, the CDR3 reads TGTGCCAGCAGCTTCTACGACCATGGCTACACCTTC.

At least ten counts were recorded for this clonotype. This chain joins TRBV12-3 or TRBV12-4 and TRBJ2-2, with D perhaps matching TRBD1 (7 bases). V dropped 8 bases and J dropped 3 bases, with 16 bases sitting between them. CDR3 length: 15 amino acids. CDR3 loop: CASQAGQLYTGELFF. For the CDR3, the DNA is TGTGCCAGCCAGGCGGGACAGCTTTACACCGGGGAGCTGTTTTTT.

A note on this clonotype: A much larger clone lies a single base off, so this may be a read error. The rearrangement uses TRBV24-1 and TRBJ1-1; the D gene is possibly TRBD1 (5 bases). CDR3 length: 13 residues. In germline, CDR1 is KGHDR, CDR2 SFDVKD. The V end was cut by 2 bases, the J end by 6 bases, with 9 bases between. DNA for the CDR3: TGTGCCACCAGTGATTCGCACAGGTCTGAAGCTTTCTTT. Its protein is CATSDSHRSEAFF.

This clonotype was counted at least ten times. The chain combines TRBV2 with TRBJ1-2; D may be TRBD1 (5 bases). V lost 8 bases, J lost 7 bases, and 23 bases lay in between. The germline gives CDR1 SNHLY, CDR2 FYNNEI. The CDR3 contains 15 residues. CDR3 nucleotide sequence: TGTGCCAGCGCTCTCTCTGGCCGGAGGGGCGGTGGCTACACCTTC. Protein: CASALSGRRGGGYTF.

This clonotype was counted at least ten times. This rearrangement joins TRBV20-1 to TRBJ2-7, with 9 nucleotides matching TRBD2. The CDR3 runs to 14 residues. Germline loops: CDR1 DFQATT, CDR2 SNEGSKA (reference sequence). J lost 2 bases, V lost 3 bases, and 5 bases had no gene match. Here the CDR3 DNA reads TGCAGTGCTAGTGATAGCGGGGGTGCCTACGAGCAGTACTTC. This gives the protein CSASDSGGAYEQYF.

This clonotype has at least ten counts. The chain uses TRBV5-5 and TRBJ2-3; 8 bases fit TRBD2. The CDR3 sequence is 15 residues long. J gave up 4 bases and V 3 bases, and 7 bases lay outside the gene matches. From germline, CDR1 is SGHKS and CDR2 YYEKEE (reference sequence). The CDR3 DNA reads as TGTGCCAGCAGCTCTGGGACTAGTCACCCAGATACGCAGTATTTT. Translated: CASSSGTSHPDTQYF.

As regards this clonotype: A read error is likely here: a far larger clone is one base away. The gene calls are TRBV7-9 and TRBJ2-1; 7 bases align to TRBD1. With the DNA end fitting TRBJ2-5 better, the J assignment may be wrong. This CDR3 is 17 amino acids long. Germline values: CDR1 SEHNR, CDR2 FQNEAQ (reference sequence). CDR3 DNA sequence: TGTGCCAGCAGCACACCAAGTACAAACAGGGGTCAAGAGACCCAGTACTTC. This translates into CASSTPSTNRGQETQYF.

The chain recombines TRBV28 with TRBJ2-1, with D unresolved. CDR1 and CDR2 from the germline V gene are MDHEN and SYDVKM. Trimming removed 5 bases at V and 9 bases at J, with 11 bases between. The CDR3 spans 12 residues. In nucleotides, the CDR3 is TGTGCCAGCAGTCTACCGGCTGGTGAGCAGTTCTTC. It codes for CASSLPAGEQFF.

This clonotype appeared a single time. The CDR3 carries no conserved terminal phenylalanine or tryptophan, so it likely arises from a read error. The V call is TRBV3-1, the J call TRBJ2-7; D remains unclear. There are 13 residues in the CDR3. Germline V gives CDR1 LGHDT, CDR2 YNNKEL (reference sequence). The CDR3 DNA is TGTGCCATCAGCCAAATAAATTCCTACGAGCAGTACCTC. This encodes CAISQINSYEQYL.

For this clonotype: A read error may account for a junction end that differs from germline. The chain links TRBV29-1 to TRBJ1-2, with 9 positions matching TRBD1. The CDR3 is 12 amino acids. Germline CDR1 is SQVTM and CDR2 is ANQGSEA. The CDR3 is CSVLTGQGKRRF. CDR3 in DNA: TGCAGCGTCCTAACGGGACAGGGAAAGAGGCGGTTC.

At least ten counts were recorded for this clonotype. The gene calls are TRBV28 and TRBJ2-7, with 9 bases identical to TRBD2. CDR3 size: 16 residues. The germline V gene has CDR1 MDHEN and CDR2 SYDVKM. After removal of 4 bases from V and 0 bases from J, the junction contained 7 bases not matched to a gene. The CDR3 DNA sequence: TGTGCCAGCAGTTCCCCAGCGGGGGGCCTCTCCTACGAGCAGTACTTC. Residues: CASSSPAGGLSYEQYF.

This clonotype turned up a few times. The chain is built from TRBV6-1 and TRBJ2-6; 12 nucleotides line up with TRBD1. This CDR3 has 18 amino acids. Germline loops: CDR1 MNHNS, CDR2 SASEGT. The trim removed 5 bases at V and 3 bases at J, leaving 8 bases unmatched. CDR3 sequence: CASSLTGTGGFGANVLTF. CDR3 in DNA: TGTGCCAGCAGTCTAACCGGGACAGGGGGCTTTGGGGCCAACGTCCTGACTTTC.

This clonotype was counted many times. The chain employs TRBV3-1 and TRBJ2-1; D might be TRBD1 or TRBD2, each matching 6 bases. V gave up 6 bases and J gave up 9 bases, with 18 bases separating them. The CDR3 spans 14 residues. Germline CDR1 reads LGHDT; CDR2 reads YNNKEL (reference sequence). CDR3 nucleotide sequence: TGTGCCAGCAGTCGAGGGGGGACCCCGTCTGAGCAGTTCTTC. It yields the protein CASSRGGTPSEQFF.

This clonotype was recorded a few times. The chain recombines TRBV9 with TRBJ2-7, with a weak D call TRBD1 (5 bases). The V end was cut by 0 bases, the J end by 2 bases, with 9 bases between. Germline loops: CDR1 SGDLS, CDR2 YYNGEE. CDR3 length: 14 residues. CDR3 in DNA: TGTGCCAGCAGCGTAGTACAGGACCCCTACGAGCAGTACTTC. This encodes CASSVVQDPYEQYF. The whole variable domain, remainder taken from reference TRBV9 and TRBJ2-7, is DSGVTQTPKHLITATGQRVTLRCSPRSGDLSVYWYQQSLDQGLQFLIQYYNGEERAKGNILERFSAQQFPDLHSELNLSSLELGDSALYFCASSVVQDPYEQYFGPGTRLTVT.